The 31 T cell receptor beta chains in this list originate from one sample, sequenced in a study of naive CD8 T cells in extremely preterm neonates. TCRdb's copy holds only in-frame clones and misses some; the assay was immunoSEQ multiplex PCR. The repertoire includes roughly 5,000 clones, 98% of them detected once, and approximately 0.52% sits in the top ten. The sample taken for sequencing was naive CD8+ T cells from blood. The receptors come from a human donor in good health.

This clone was counted between two and nine times. The chain joins TRBV7-9 to TRBJ2-7, with TRBD2 matching over 7 bases. This CDR3 has 12 residues. Trimming removed 5 bases from V and 6 bases from J; junction bases left unmatched: 4. CDR1 is SEHNR, CDR2 FQNEAQ, per germline (reference sequence). This CDR3 is CASSPSGGEQYF. DNA of the CDR3: TGTGCCAGCAGCCCGTCGGGGGGCGAGCAGTACTTC.

The genes are TRBV13 and TRBJ2-7, with 8 positions matching TRBD1. Germline V CDR1 and CDR2: PRHDT, FYEKMQ (reference sequence). This CDR3 has 14 amino acids. After removal of 5 bases from V and 1 base from J, the junction contained 4 bases not matched to a gene. The CDR3 spells CASSPGQGSYEQYF. In nucleotides, the CDR3 is TGTGCCAGCAGCCCCGGACAGGGTTCCTACGAGCAGTACTTC.

The J gene is TRBJ2-1, the V gene TRBV6-4; 10 bases match TRBD2. CDR3 length: 17 residues. CDR1 and CDR2 (germline): MRHNA, SNTAGT. V shed 4 bases, J shed 0 bases, and the junction held 6 bases outside the gene matches. The CDR3 loop reads CASSAGLADSSYNEQFF. The CDR3, as DNA: TGTGCCAGCAGTGCCGGACTAGCGGATAGCTCCTACAATGAGCAGTTCTTC.

The gene calls are TRBV27 and TRBJ2-1; D possibly corresponds to TRBD2 (6 bases). V dropped 6 bases and J dropped 7 bases, with 13 bases sitting between them. The CDR3 is 13 residues long. The germline CDR1 and CDR2 sequences are MNHEY and SMNVEV (reference sequence). CDR3 protein: CASSSGTGNEQFF. CDR3 coding DNA: TGTGCCAGCAGCTCCGGGACTGGGAATGAGCAGTTCTTC.

This chain joins TRBV27 and TRBJ2-7, with 7 bases matching TRBD1. Germline V CDR1 and CDR2: MNHEY, SMNVEV (reference sequence). After removal of 5 bases from V and 6 bases from J, the junction contained 10 bases not matched to a gene. The CDR3 is made up of 14 amino acids. The CDR3 loop is CASSGGTRGLEQYF. CDR3 DNA sequence: TGTGCCAGCAGTGGGGGAACTAGGGGGCTCGAGCAGTACTTC.

The J gene is TRBJ2-7, the V gene TRBV19; 7 bases match TRBD1. The CDR3 has 13 amino acids. From germline, CDR1 is LNHDA and CDR2 SQIVND (reference sequence). V dropped 7 bases and J dropped 0; count of bases not matched to a gene: 3. The CDR3 DNA reads as TGTGCCAGTATCGACAGGGTCTCCTACGAGCAGTACTTC. Protein sequence: CASIDRVSYEQYF.

The rearrangement joins TRBV2 to TRBJ2-1, with 9 bases identical to TRBD1. V shed 6 bases, J shed 9 bases, and the junction held 9 bases outside the gene matches. The CDR3 consists of 14 residues. In germline, CDR1 is SNHLY, CDR2 FYNNEI. For the CDR3, the DNA is TGTGCCAGCAGGACCGGGACAGGGTTGGTTGAGCAGTTCTTC. It is translated as CASRTGTGLVEQFF.

The table lists this clone with a count of one. The chain has TRBV6-1 and TRBJ2-5, with 7 bases fitting TRBD2. J was trimmed by 5 bases and V by 3 bases; bases with no gene match: 9. CDR1 and CDR2 from the germline V gene are MNHNS and SASEGT. This CDR3 has 15 residues. CDR3 loop: CASSEGRGAGETQYF. DNA for the CDR3: TGTGCCAGCAGTGAGGGGAGGGGTGCGGGGGAGACCCAGTACTTC.

The chain links TRBV9 to TRBJ2-1; 7 bases are a match to TRBD1. V dropped 4 bases and J dropped 3; count of bases not matched to a gene: 7. CDR3 length: 15 residues. Germline V gene data show CDR1 as SGDLS and CDR2 as YYNGEE. For the CDR3, the DNA is TGTGCCAGCAGCCCCCAAAGGGGGCTCTACAATGAGCAGTTCTTC. Translating it yields CASSPQRGLYNEQFF.

This chain joins TRBV29-1 and TRBJ1-3; 9 nucleotides agree with TRBD1. Germline values: CDR1 SQVTM, CDR2 ANQGSEA. CDR3 length: 16 residues. The J segment lost 4 bases and the V segment lost 4 bases, leaving 11 bases of the junction unmatched. The CDR3 sequence: CSVVSTGGGAGNTIYF. CDR3 coding DNA: TGCAGCGTTGTATCCACAGGGGGCGGCGCAGGAAACACCATATATTTT. The whole variable domain, filled in from reference TRBV29-1 and TRBJ1-3, reads SAVISQKPSRDICQRGTSLTIQCQVDSQVTMMFWYRQQPGQSLTLIATANQGSEATYESGFVIDKFPISRPNLTFSTLTVSNMSPEDSSIYLCSVVSTGGGAGNTIYFGEGSWLTVV.

The J gene is TRBJ2-7, the V gene TRBV11-3; D uncertain. CDR1 is SGHNT, CDR2 YENEEA, per germline. The V end lost 5 bases, the J end lost 3 bases, and 14 bases lay between the germline ends. The CDR3 is made up of 14 amino acids. Written as DNA, the CDR3 is TGTGCCAGCAGCCCCAGCCACCTAGGCTACGAGCAGTACTTC. Translating gives CASSPSHLGYEQYF.

The chain combines TRBV30 with TRBJ1-5; D might be TRBD1 (5 bases). CDR3 length: 12 residues. Germline V gives CDR1 GTSNPN, CDR2 SVGIG (reference sequence). CDR3 nucleotide sequence: TGTGGCAGGGAAGATAGCAATCAGCCCCAGCATTTT. It specifies CGREDSNQPQHF.

CDR3 sequence: CASSLAARGSGVHGYTF. Here the CDR3 DNA reads TGTGCCAGCAGCTTGGCCGCTCGTGGGTCAGGGGTTCATGGCTACACCTTC. The gene calls are TRBV5-4 and TRBJ1-2, with D possibly TRBD1 on 6 matching bases. V lost 0 bases and J lost 6, with 21 bases in between. The length of the CDR3 is 17 residues. Germline lookup yields CDR1 SGHNT and CDR2 YYREEE (reference sequence).

This chain's CDR3 is CASGPAGTEAFF. Here the CDR3 DNA reads TGTGCTAGTGGTCCTGCGGGCACTGAAGCTTTCTTT. The V call is TRBV12-5, the J call TRBJ1-1; D uncertain. This CDR3 is 12 amino acids long. With 5 bases removed from V and 4 bases from J, the gap between germline ends came to 8 bases. Germline assignment: CDR1 LGHNT and CDR2 FRNRAP.

V usage is TRBV29-1 and J usage is TRBJ1-2, with TRBD1 matching 10 bases. J gave up 4 bases and V 3 bases, and 11 bases lay outside the gene matches. The CDR3 runs to 16 residues. In germline, CDR1 is SQVTM, CDR2 ANQGSEA. CDR3 region: CSVDVGTGADFYGYTF. CDR3 bases: TGCAGCGTTGACGTAGGGACAGGGGCCGATTTCTATGGCTACACCTTC.

The V gene is TRBV6-5, the J gene TRBJ1-2; tentative D call: TRBD1 (5 bases). The germline V gene has CDR1 MNHEY and CDR2 SVGAGI. The V end was cut by 0 bases, the J end by 8 bases, with 13 bases between. The CDR3 totals 14 residues. DNA of the CDR3: TGTGCCAGCAGTTACTCGTCTCAGGGCGACGGCTACACCTTC. It specifies CASSYSSQGDGYTF.

The chain carries TRBV4-1 and TRBJ1-1, with TRBD1 matching over 9 bases. Germline CDR1 is MGHRA and CDR2 is YSYEKL. Trimming took 3 bases from V and 8 from J; bases not matched to a gene: 10. The CDR3 extends over 15 amino acids. This chain's CDR3 is CASSHAAGGQGEAFF. Here the CDR3 DNA reads TGCGCCAGCAGCCATGCGGCAGGAGGACAGGGGGAAGCTTTCTTT.

V usage is TRBV7-3 and J usage is TRBJ2-3, with 8 bases fitting TRBD2. CDR1 SGHTA and CDR2 FQGTGA come from the germline V gene. V gave up 5 bases and J gave up 1 base; unmatched junction bases: 8. The CDR3 runs 16 residues. The CDR3 here is CASSPVAGSRTDTQYF. CDR3 DNA: TGTGCCAGCAGCCCGGTAGCGGGAAGCCGCACAGATACGCAGTATTTT.

The chain uses TRBV18 and TRBJ1-5; no clear D gene. The V gene's germline CDR1 is KGHSH and CDR2 LQKENI. The CDR3 loop spans 15 amino acids. V lost 0 bases, J lost 1 base, and 7 bases lay in between. The CDR3 spells CASSPPSGSNQPQHF. DNA for the CDR3: TGTGCCAGCTCACCACCCTCGGGGAGCAATCAGCCCCAGCATTTT.

The V gene is TRBV11-2, the J gene TRBJ2-7, with TRBD1 identical over 9 bases. Losses at the gene ends were 4 bases for V and 2 bases for J; bases not matched to a gene: 3. The length of the CDR3 is 14 residues. Germline values: CDR1 SGHAT, CDR2 FQNNGV. The CDR3 nucleotides are TGTGCCAGCAGCTCGCGGGACAGGGCCTACGAGCAGTACTTC. Its protein is CASSSRDRAYEQYF.

The chain recombines TRBV20-1 with TRBJ2-7; tentatively, D is TRBD2 (6 bases). The CDR3 runs to 11 residues. Germline V gene data show CDR1 as DFQATT and CDR2 as SNEGSKA (reference sequence). V was shortened by 6 bases and J by 2 bases, with 8 bases between the two germline ends. CDR3 DNA sequence: TGCAGTGCGGGGGGAACCTACGAGCAGTACTTC. Residues: CSAGGTYEQYF.

The chain carries TRBV30 and TRBJ2-1; 11 bases line up with TRBD2. From germline, CDR1 is GTSNPN and CDR2 SVGIG (reference sequence). The CDR3 is 15 amino acids. J lost 5 bases, V lost 0 bases, and 3 bases had no gene match. The CDR3, as DNA: TGTGCCTGGAGTGTAGCACTAGCGGGAGACAATGAGCAGTTCTTC. It specifies CAWSVALAGDNEQFF.

This chain connects TRBV11-1 to TRBJ2-7; 7 bases match TRBD1. The length of the CDR3 is 15 residues. V trimming: 5 bases; J trimming: 0 bases; junction bases outside the gene matches: 7. Germline-derived CDR1 and CDR2 are SGHAT and FQDESV (reference sequence). CDR3 loop: CASSLRGQGSYEQYF. The DNA for the CDR3 is TGTGCCAGCAGCCTGAGGGGGCAAGGCTCCTACGAGCAGTACTTC. The whole variable domain, remainder taken from reference TRBV11-1 and TRBJ2-7, is EAEVAQSPRYKITEKSQAVAFWCDPISGHATLYWYRQILGQGPELLVQFQDESVVDDSQLPKDRFSAERLKGVDSTLKIQPAELGDSAMYLCASSLRGQGSYEQYFGPGTRLTVT.

The chain has TRBV27 and TRBJ2-7; TRBD2 matches 10 bases. Looked up from germline, CDR1 is MNHEY and CDR2 is SMNVEV (reference sequence). V shed 7 bases and J 3 bases; nucleotides not matched to a gene: 9. The CDR3 covers 15 residues. The CDR3 DNA reads TGTGCCAGCAAACTCCTAGCGGGAGTGAGCTACGAGCAGTACTTC. Translation: CASKLLAGVSYEQYF.

This chain links TRBV11-2 with TRBJ1-1, with a tentative D call TRBD1 (5 bases). The ends were cut back, 5 bases at V and 4 bases at J, with 11 bases in the middle. Germline CDR1 reads SGHAT; CDR2 reads FQNNGV. The CDR3 loop spans 13 amino acids. The CDR3 DNA is TGTGCCAGCAGCGTCGGGGGTCGCACTGAAGCTTTCTTT. As protein: CASSVGGRTEAFF.

This clone came up a few times. The CDR3 protein is CASGRAGHGYTF. In DNA form, the CDR3 reads TGTGCCAGTGGGAGGGCTGGCCATGGCTACACCTTC. This sequence joins TRBV19 and TRBJ1-2; D gene uncertain. V dropped 8 bases and J dropped 6 bases, with 13 bases sitting between them. CDR1 and CDR2 (germline): LNHDA, SQIVND (reference sequence). The CDR3 is 12 residues long.

This clone showed up just once. The V call is TRBV27, the J call TRBJ2-7; TRBD2 matches at 12 bases. V lost 2 bases to trimming and J lost 6 bases; unmatched junction nucleotides: 5. This CDR3 spans 15 amino acids. CDR1 and CDR2 (germline): MNHEY, SMNVEV (reference sequence). This CDR3 reads CASSLRGTSGREQYF. The CDR3 nucleotides read TGTGCCAGCAGTTTAAGGGGGACTAGCGGGCGCGAGCAGTACTTC.

The CDR3 DNA follows: TGTGCCAGCAGCTCGACAGGGCCCGATCAGCCCCAGCATTTT. Amino acid sequence: CASSSTGPDQPQHF. The rearrangement uses TRBV11-2 and TRBJ1-5, with 7 bases identical to TRBD1. The CDR3 consists of 14 residues. CDR1 is SGHAT and CDR2 is FQNNGV in the germline V gene. Losses at the gene ends were 4 bases for V and 5 bases for J; bases not matched to a gene: 5.

This sequence joins TRBV10-2 and TRBJ2-1, with 7 bases lining up with TRBD2. This CDR3 comprises 14 residues. Germline V gene sequence: CDR1 WSHSY, CDR2 SAAADI. V lost 8 bases and J lost 8; bases outside the gene matches: 12. CDR3 region: CASQGAGRVDEQFF. CDR3 bases: TGCGCCAGCCAAGGGGCAGGGAGGGTCGATGAGCAGTTCTTC.

This clone has a single count. V and J are TRBV29-1 and TRBJ2-3, with 11 bases aligning to TRBD2. After removal of 1 base from V and 0 bases from J, the junction contained 9 bases not matched to a gene. Germline V CDR1 and CDR2: SQVTM, ANQGSEA. The length of the CDR3 is 18 residues. CDR3 sequence reads: CSVEGELAGDASTDTQYF. As DNA, the CDR3 is TGCAGCGTTGAAGGGGAACTAGCGGGGGACGCTAGCACAGATACGCAGTATTTT.

This clone came up once. The rearrangement uses TRBV4-1 and TRBJ2-7, with D tentatively TRBD2 (6 bases). The ends were cut back, 1 base at V and 0 bases at J, with 10 bases in the middle. Per the germline V gene, CDR1 is MGHRA and CDR2 is YSYEKL. The CDR3 is 15 amino acids. The CDR3: CASSQVGGNSYEQYF. CDR3 nucleotides: TGCGCCAGCAGCCAAGTGGGCGGGAACTCCTACGAGCAGTACTTC.